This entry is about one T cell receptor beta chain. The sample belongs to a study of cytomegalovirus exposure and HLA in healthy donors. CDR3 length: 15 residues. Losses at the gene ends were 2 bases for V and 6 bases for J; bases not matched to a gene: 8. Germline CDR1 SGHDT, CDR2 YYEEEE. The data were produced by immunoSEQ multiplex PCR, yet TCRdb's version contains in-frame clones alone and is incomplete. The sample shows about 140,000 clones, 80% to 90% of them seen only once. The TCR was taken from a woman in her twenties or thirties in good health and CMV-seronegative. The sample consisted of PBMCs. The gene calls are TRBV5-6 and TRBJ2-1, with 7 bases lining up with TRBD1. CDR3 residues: CASSFDRALRNEQFF. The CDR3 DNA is TGTGCCAGCAGCTTCGACAGGGCCCTGCGCAATGAGCAGTTCTTC. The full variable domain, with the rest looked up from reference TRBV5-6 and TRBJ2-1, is DAGVTQSPTHLIKTRGQQVTLRCSPKSGHDTVSWYQQALGQGPQFIFQYYEEEERQRGNFPDRFSGHQFPNYSSELNVNALLLGDSALYLCASSFDRALRNEQFFGPGTRLTVL.